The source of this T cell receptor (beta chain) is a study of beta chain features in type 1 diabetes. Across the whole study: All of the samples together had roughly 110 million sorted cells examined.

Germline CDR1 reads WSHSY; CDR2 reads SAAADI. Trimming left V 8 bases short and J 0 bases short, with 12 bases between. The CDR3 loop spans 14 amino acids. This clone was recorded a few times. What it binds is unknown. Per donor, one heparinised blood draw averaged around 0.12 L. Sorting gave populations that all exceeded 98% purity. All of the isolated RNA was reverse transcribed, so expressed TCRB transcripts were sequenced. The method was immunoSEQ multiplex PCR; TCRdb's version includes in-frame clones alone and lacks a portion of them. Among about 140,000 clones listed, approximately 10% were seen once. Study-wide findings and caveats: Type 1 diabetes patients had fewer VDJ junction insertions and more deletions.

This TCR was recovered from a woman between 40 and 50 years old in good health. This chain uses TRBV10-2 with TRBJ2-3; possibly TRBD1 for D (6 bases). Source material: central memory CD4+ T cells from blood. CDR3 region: CASGGTTSTDTQYF. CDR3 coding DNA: TGCGCCAGCGGTGGGACAACTAGCACAGATACGCAGTATTTT.